This T cell receptor beta chain was documented in a study of shared clonotypes between healthy human individuals. Evenly divided among several immunoSEQ plates was the genomic DNA of each subset. Input per replicate PCR of unsorted PBMC was around 300 ng DNA, corresponding to around 28,000 T cell genomes. The protocol was immunoSEQ multiplex PCR, while the TCRdb copy is restricted to in-frame clones and leaves out a portion. Of approximately 500,000 clones listed, more than 75% are singletons. Healthy HIV-negative adults with no recent acute infections or vaccinations were recruited as donors. The V gene lost 4 bases and the J gene lost 5 bases, with 18 bases spanning the gap. Germline assignment: CDR1 SGHRS and CDR2 YFSETQ. This CDR3 region has 15 residues.

Sequenced sample: PBMCs. The TCR sequence derives from a middle-aged woman in good health. Some clones in this sample may be carry-over from other donors' samples. This chain connects TRBV5-1 to TRBJ2-5; D uncertain. The CDR3 loop is CASSILGPPLETQYF. The DNA of the CDR3 is TGCGCCAGCAGCATCCTTGGCCCCCCTCTGGAGACCCAGTACTTC. The whole variable domain, filled in from reference TRBV5-1 and TRBJ2-5, reads KAGVTQTPRYLIKTRGQQVTLSCSPISGHRSVSWYQQTPGQGLQFLFEYFSETQRNKGNFPGRFSGRQFSNSRSEMNVSTLELGDSALYLCASSILGPPLETQYFGPGTRLLVL.